This TCR beta chain was observed in a study of cytomegalovirus exposure and HLA in healthy donors. Study findings and constraints: When analyzed later, a missense DCLRE1C variant was found to be linked to TCR beta V- and J-gene trimming. Specificity for CMV antigens was confirmed in vitro for three of the CMV-associated chains. With DRB1 most and HLA-C fewest, TCR association rates differed between HLA loci in a later analysis. TCR beta sequences reportedly predicted most subjects' HLA-A and HLA-B alleles accurately.

Trimming stripped 0 bases from V and 2 bases from J, with 9 bases between. CDR3 length equals 15 residues. CDR1 and CDR2 (germline): LGHNA, YSLEER. The PCR ran on 60 Vbeta and 13 Jbeta primers. The table came from immunoSEQ multiplex PCR; TCRdb's copy has only in-frame clones and leaves some out. The sample contains fewer than 250,000 clones, over 60% of which appear only once. In the case of this clone: Antigen: not known.

The chain joins TRBV4-3 to TRBJ2-3; D unresolved. This clonotype was sampled from a man aged 18 to 35 in good health and CMV-seronegative. Sequenced material: PBMCs. In DNA form, the CDR3 reads TGCGCCAGCAGCCAAGATAGAACTCTCACAGATACGCAGTATTTT. Residues: CASSQDRTLTDTQYF.